These 26 T cell receptor beta chains originate from one sample sequenced in a study of read filtering for tumor transcriptome and immune sequencing. The library was built from around 0.4 ug RNA with molecular barcoded adaptors for alpha/delta and beta/gamma chains. TCRdb fed the reads into MiXCR, producing one record per CDR3 protein. The table lists 50,000 to 65,000 distinct CDR3 sequences, approximately 18% of them singletons. Sequencing input: a population of CD138-negative cells sorted from bone marrow. The receptor source for this set is a donor aged 40 or over with multiple myeloma.

This clonotype was seen repeatedly, ten times or more. This chain connects TRBV7-2 to TRBJ2-1; 9 bases align to TRBD2. This CDR3 comprises 18 residues. Looked up from germline, CDR1 is SGHTA and CDR2 is FQGNSA. The trim removed 2 bases at V and 1 base at J, leaving 9 bases unmatched. For the CDR3, the DNA is TGTGCCAGCAGCTTATGGTTTAGCGGGGGACAATCCTACAATGAGCAGTTCTTC. Its translation is CASSLWFSGGQSYNEQFF. The variable domain in full, with the rest retrieved from reference TRBV7-2 and TRBJ2-1, is GAGVSQSPSNKVTEKGKDVELRCDPISGHTALYWYRQSLGQGLEFLIYFQGNSAPDKSGLPSDRFSAERTGGSVSTLTIQRTQQEDSAVYLCASSLWFSGGQSYNEQFFGPGTRLTVL.

This clonotype was detected many times. The chain employs TRBV12-3 or TRBV12-4 and TRBJ1-2, with D maybe TRBD1 (6 bases). There are 13 residues in the CDR3. V was shortened by 6 bases and J by 7 bases, with 15 bases between the two germline ends. Written as DNA, the CDR3 is TGTGCCAGCAGCCTGGACAGTTTGGTTGGCTACACCTTC. Translation gives CASSLDSLVGYTF.

This clonotype was recorded at least ten times. This sequence joins TRBV9 and TRBJ2-1; 12 bases fit TRBD1. Germline CDR1 reads SGDLS; CDR2 reads YYNGEE. The CDR3 is 16 residues long. J gave up 8 bases and V 4 bases, and 10 bases lay outside the gene matches. The CDR3 coding sequence is TGTGCCAGCAGCCCCCCCCCGGGACAGGGGGCTTATGAGCAGTTCTTC. Translation: CASSPPPGQGAYEQFF.

This clonotype was detected ten times or more. The chain has TRBV18 and TRBJ2-3; D is unresolved. The CDR3 runs to 14 residues. V was shortened by 1 base and J by 0 bases, with 5 bases between the two germline ends. In germline, CDR1 is KGHSH, CDR2 LQKENI. In nucleotides, the CDR3 is TGTGCCAGCTCACCACGGGCTAGCACAGATACGCAGTATTTT. Its translation is CASSPRASTDTQYF.

V gene TRBV28 combines with J gene TRBJ1-5, with TRBD1 as a possible D gene (6 bases). The CDR3 has 15 residues. V lost 3 bases to trimming and J lost 6 bases, with 15 bases between them. Germline V gene lookup returns CDR1 MDHEN and CDR2 SYDVKM. The CDR3, as DNA: TGTGCCAGCAGTTTGCGACGGCAGGGGTTTCAGCCCCAGCATTTT. Translation gives CASSLRRQGFQPQHF.

In this sample, this clonotype turned up many times. This sequence joins TRBV21-1 and TRBJ2-1; the listed D gene, TRBD2, was not tested against the DNA. TRBV21-1 is flagged as a pseudogene. The CDR3 has 19 amino acids. The chain's CDR3 is CASRYQGDSPSRQDNEQFF. CDR3 DNA sequence: TGTGCCAGCAGATATCAGGGCGACTCCCCCTCCCGACAAGACAATGAGCAGTTCTTC.

This clonotype was recorded at least ten times. This rearrangement joins TRBV5-5 to TRBJ1-5; 8 positions match TRBD1. V was clipped by 4 bases and J by 0 bases; unmatched bases: 3. This CDR3 comprises 15 residues. Germline-derived CDR1 and CDR2 are SGHKS and YYEKEE (reference sequence). The CDR3 DNA follows: TGTGCCAGCAGCCCTGGACAGGGTAGCAATCAGCCCCAGCATTTT. Its translation is CASSPGQGSNQPQHF.

This clonotype was counted many times. The chain couples TRBV19 to TRBJ2-1; TRBD2 agrees at 9 bases. The junction had 3 bases not matched to a gene; V was cut back by 9 bases and J by 3 bases. Germline CDR1 is LNHDA and CDR2 is SQIVND (reference sequence). The CDR3 has 13 residues. CDR3 residues: CARVAGVYNEQFF. The CDR3 nucleotides read TGTGCCAGGGTAGCGGGAGTCTACAATGAGCAGTTCTTC.

This clonotype has just a few counts. The CDR3 region has the DNA TGCAGTGCTAGAGGAACGACAGGGTACGGGGCTTTCTTT. This gives the protein CSARGTTGYGAFF. The gene calls are TRBV20-1 and TRBJ1-1, with 7 bases fitting TRBD1. This CDR3 comprises 13 residues. The V segment lost 1 base and the J segment 11 bases; nucleotides outside the gene matches: 10. Looked up from germline, CDR1 is DFQATT and CDR2 is SNEGSKA (reference sequence).

This clonotype was observed many times. The chain combines TRBV6-2 or TRBV6-3 with TRBJ2-5; D is uncertain. CDR1 is MNHEY, CDR2 SVGEGT, per germline. The CDR3 totals 15 residues. V was clipped by 0 bases and J by 2 bases, with 10 bases between them. As DNA, the CDR3 is TGTGCCAGCAGTTACTCGATGATAGGACAAGAGACCCAGTACTTC. As protein: CASSYSMIGQETQYF.

Concerning this clonotype itself: With only one base between it and a far larger clone, this is likely a read error. The CDR3 nucleotides read TGTGCCGGCAGCTCCAAGGAGACCCAGTACTTC. Translated: CAGSSKETQYF. This chain links TRBV7-8 with TRBJ2-5; D gene ambiguous. The germline V gene encodes CDR1 SGHVS and CDR2 FQNEAQ. CDR3 length equals 11 residues.

Details on this clonotype: This clone may be a read error of a much larger clone one base away. This chain links TRBV5-4 with TRBJ2-3; unclear D gene. The CDR3 is 14 residues long. In germline, CDR1 is SGHNT, CDR2 YYREEE (reference sequence). Trimming took 3 bases from V and 1 from J, leaving 9 bases between them. The CDR3 spells CASSSSRRTDTQYF. In DNA, the CDR3 is TGTGCCAGCAGCTCCTCCAGACGCACAGATACGCAGTATTTT.

This clonotype showed up many times. The V call is TRBV7-2, the J call TRBJ1-1; TRBD1 is a possible D gene (5 bases). CDR1 is SGHTA and CDR2 is FQGNSA in the germline V gene. Trimming pared 5 bases from V and 0 bases from J, leaving 19 bases between. The CDR3 runs 17 residues. CDR3 residues: CASSNGRGLLMNTEAFF. The CDR3 bases are TGTGCCAGCAGCAATGGGAGGGGACTTTTGATGAACACTGAAGCTTTCTTT.

This clonotype appeared many times. V gene TRBV14 combines with J gene TRBJ1-4; 8 positions match TRBD1. The CDR3 covers 16 residues. V lost 1 base to trimming and J lost 5 bases; unmatched junction nucleotides: 6. In germline, CDR1 is SGHDN, CDR2 FVKESK. CDR3 sequence (DNA): TGTGCCAGCAGCCAAGCCCTGGGACAGGAGAATGAAAAACTGTTTTTT. This encodes CASSQALGQENEKLFF.

Turning to this clonotype: A read error is likely, as this CDR3 ends without the conserved phenylalanine or tryptophan. In nucleotides, the CDR3 is TGTGCCAGCACTCAGAGGACCGTACTATTTGGTGAGCAGTTCTAC. Translating it yields CASTQRTVLFGEQFY. The chain uses TRBV11-2 and TRBJ2-1; the D is unclear. Looked up from germline, CDR1 is SGHAT and CDR2 is FQNNGV. V was shortened by 7 bases and J by 9 bases, with 22 bases between the two germline ends. This CDR3 contains 15 residues.

This clonotype was counted at least ten times. The V gene is TRBV28, the J gene TRBJ2-1; 15 bases fit TRBD2. After removal of 6 bases from V and 2 bases from J, the junction contained 8 bases not matched to a gene. The CDR3 is 18 residues long. Germline-derived CDR1 and CDR2 are MDHEN and SYDVKM. CDR3 amino acids: CASRPGLAGGPPYNEQFF. CDR3 nucleotides: TGTGCCAGCAGACCGGGACTAGCGGGAGGCCCCCCCTACAATGAGCAGTTCTTC.

This clonotype was detected ten times or more. V gene TRBV6-5 combines with J gene TRBJ2-1; D remains ambiguous. Germline assignment: CDR1 MNHEY and CDR2 SVGAGI. V dropped 5 bases and J dropped 6 bases, with 11 bases sitting between them. The CDR3 consists of 13 residues. The CDR3 is CASSSPVRNEQFF. As DNA, the CDR3 is TGTGCCAGCAGTAGCCCAGTTCGCAATGAGCAGTTCTTC.

Comment on this clonotype: This likely came from a read error, as a far larger clone is one base away. The V and J genes are TRBV7-3 and TRBJ2-7; 8 bases line up with TRBD1. The CDR3 totals 15 residues. Germline assignment: CDR1 SGHTA and CDR2 FQGTGA. This CDR3 is CASSSQGASSYEQCF. The CDR3 DNA is TGTGCCAGCAGCTCCCAGGGGGCCAGCTCCTACGAGCAGTGCTTC. Using reference TRBV7-3 and TRBJ2-7 for the parts outside the CDR3, the full variable domain is GAGVSQTPSNKVTEKGKYVELRCDPISGHTALYWYRQSLGQGPEFLIYFQGTGAADDSGLPNDRFFAVRPEGSVSTLKIQRTERGDSAVYLCASSSQGASSYEQCFGPGTRLTVT.

This clonotype was counted ten times or more. CDR3 in DNA: TGTGCCAGCAGCTTAGCGTTGCGGGGAGCTTCAGAGACCCAGTACTTC. It yields the protein CASSLALRGASETQYF. This chain uses TRBV7-6 with TRBJ2-5; D perhaps matches TRBD2 (6 bases). The germline gives CDR1 SGHVS, CDR2 FNYEAQ. Trimming took off 0 bases at V and 4 bases at J, with 15 bases between the two ends. The CDR3 consists of 16 residues.

This clonotype was observed at least ten times. This chain joins TRBV7-6 and TRBJ2-1; 11 bases line up with TRBD2. The V segment lost 0 bases and the J segment 8 bases; nucleotides outside the gene matches: 12. The CDR3 is 18 amino acids. Looked up from germline, CDR1 is SGHVS and CDR2 is FNYEAQ. The CDR3 DNA follows: TGTGCCAGCAGCTTAGCCTCGACTAGCGGGATCCATGGGGATGAGCAGTTCTTC. Protein: CASSLASTSGIHGDEQFF.

In this sample, this clonotype turned up a few times. The chain has TRBV19 and TRBJ2-1; a possible D gene is TRBD1 (5 bases). The V gene's germline CDR1 is LNHDA and CDR2 SQIVND (reference sequence). Between the trimmed V and J ends, which lost 3 bases and 4 bases, there was a span of 10 bases. The CDR3 loop spans 14 amino acids. The CDR3 DNA reads as TGTGCCAGTAGTATGGGGCGACAGTACAATGAGCAGTTCTTC. This sequence encodes CASSMGRQYNEQFF.

This clonotype was recorded many times. V and J are TRBV10-3 and TRBJ2-3, with D hard to call. Trimming stripped 11 bases from V and 4 bases from J, with 16 bases between. Germline V lookup: CDR1 ENHRY, CDR2 SYGVKD. This CDR3 is 13 amino acids long. The CDR3 DNA sequence: TGTGCCGCCGCCGCGGTTTCGGCAGATACGCAGTATTTT. Amino acids: CAAAAVSADTQYF.

This clonotype was counted ten times or more. The chain joins TRBV12-3 or TRBV12-4 to TRBJ2-3; the match to TRBD2 covers 10 bases. The trim removed 5 bases at V and 3 bases at J, leaving 8 bases unmatched. The CDR3 loop spans 16 amino acids. The CDR3 loop is CASSDFASGRTDTQYF. DNA of the CDR3: TGTGCCAGCAGTGATTTCGCTAGCGGGAGAACAGATACGCAGTATTTT.

This clonotype was detected many times. The chain combines TRBV20-1 with TRBJ2-7; D call uncertain. The CDR3 extends over 14 amino acids. V was cut by 0 bases and J by 0 bases, with 9 bases left in between. Per the germline V gene, CDR1 is DFQATT and CDR2 is SNEGSKA (reference sequence). CDR3: CSAREHLSSYEQYF. For the CDR3, the DNA is TGCAGTGCTAGAGAACACCTGAGCTCCTACGAGCAGTACTTC.

The J gene is TRBJ1-5, the V gene TRBV29-1, with D perhaps matching TRBD1 (6 bases). Trimming took 6 bases from V and 2 from J, leaving 11 bases between them. The CDR3 is 13 residues long. Germline assignment: CDR1 SQVTM and CDR2 ANQGSEA. The CDR3 is CSVGGDGNQPQHF. The CDR3 coding sequence is TGCAGCGTAGGGGGGGACGGCAATCAGCCCCAGCATTTT.

On this clonotype: Compared with germline, one end of the junction differs, possibly owing to a read error. This chain links TRBV6-5 with TRBJ1-6, with 9 bases matching TRBD1. The CDR3 is made up of 15 amino acids. CDR1 MNHEY and CDR2 SVGAGI come from the germline V gene. The CDR3 bases are TGTGCCAGCAGACCGGACAGGGGTCACTATTCACCCCCCCACTTT. This encodes CASRPDRGHYSPPHF.